These 15 T cell receptor beta chains were sequenced from one sample in a study of blood T cell repertoires in COVID-19. Sequencing used immunoSEQ multiplex PCR; TCRdb keeps in-frame clones, though not all of them. The sample consists of fewer than 450,000 clones, under 95% of them appearing once. The source material was peripheral blood. The receptors come from a woman aged 18-29 years who had recovered from COVID-19.

This chain links TRBV7-9 with TRBJ1-5; D ambiguous. V was shortened by 7 bases and J by 6 bases, with 16 bases between the two germline ends. The germline V gene encodes CDR1 SEHNR and CDR2 FQNEAQ (reference sequence). The CDR3 is 14 residues long. CDR3 in amino acids: CASTTGGVAQPQHF. The CDR3 region has the DNA TGTGCCAGCACTACCGGCGGAGTGGCTCAGCCCCAGCATTTT.

This chain joins TRBV3-1 (or the pseudogene TRBV3-2) and TRBJ1-2, with 9 nucleotides matching TRBD1. V lost 4 bases and J lost 7; bases outside the gene matches: 7. Germline CDR1 LGHDT, CDR2 YNNKEL (reference sequence). CDR3 length equals 14 residues. CDR3 DNA: TGTGCCAGCAGCCCTCGGGACAGGGTAGTTGGCTACACCTTC. It translates to CASSPRDRVVGYTF.

The rearrangement links TRBV18 to TRBJ2-3, with a weak D call TRBD2 (6 bases). The CDR3 totals 16 residues. Trimming removed 4 bases at V and 5 bases at J, with 19 bases between. Germline V gene sequence: CDR1 KGHSH, CDR2 LQKENI. The CDR3 protein is CASSQSGLRRGDTQYF. CDR3 bases: TGTGCCAGCTCACAGTCAGGACTACGCCGTGGAGATACGCAGTATTTT.

The chain carries TRBV5-1 and TRBJ1-1, with D uncertain. Trimming cost V 0 bases and J 3 bases, with 12 bases left between them. Germline V gene lookup returns CDR1 SGHRS and CDR2 YFSETQ. The CDR3 runs 15 residues. CDR3 in DNA: TGCGCCAGCAGCTTGGCGGTCCTTCGGGACACTGAAGCTTTCTTT. It translates to CASSLAVLRDTEAFF. Full variable domain (remainder filled in from reference TRBV5-1 and TRBJ1-1): KAGVTQTPRYLIKTRGQQVTLSCSPISGHRSVSWYQQTPGQGLQFLFEYFSETQRNKGNFPGRFSGRQFSNSRSEMNVSTLELGDSALYLCASSLAVLRDTEAFFGQGTRLTVV.

The chain is built from TRBV21-1 and TRBJ2-3; the tabulated D call, TRBD2, remains unverified against the DNA. TRBV21-1 is noted as a pseudogene. The CDR3 contains 15 residues. The CDR3 here is CASSKGVSGTDTQYF. The CDR3 region has the DNA TGTGCCAGCAGCAAAGGGGTCAGCGGAACAGATACGCAGTATTTT.

CDR3 loop: CASISVPGAGNTIYF. Written as DNA, the CDR3 is TGCGCCAGCATCAGCGTGCCAGGGGCTGGAAACACCATATATTTT. The rearrangement uses TRBV5-1 and TRBJ1-3; D is possibly TRBD1 (6 bases). CDR3 length: 15 residues. Germline V gives CDR1 SGHRS, CDR2 YFSETQ. V lost 6 bases to trimming and J lost 2 bases, with 15 bases between them.

The chain has TRBV5-1 and TRBJ1-2; D ambiguous. This CDR3 spans 15 amino acids. The V and J ends lost 0 bases and 6 bases respectively, with 15 bases between them. CDR1 is SGHRS, CDR2 YFSETQ, per germline. The CDR3 sequence: CASSLALGRADGYTF. The CDR3 nucleotides are TGCGCCAGCAGCTTGGCCCTGGGGAGGGCGGATGGCTACACCTTC. Drawing the rest from reference TRBV5-1 and TRBJ1-2, the complete variable domain is KAGVTQTPRYLIKTRGQQVTLSCSPISGHRSVSWYQQTPGQGLQFLFEYFSETQRNKGNFPGRFSGRQFSNSRSEMNVSTLELGDSALYLCASSLALGRADGYTFGSGTRLTVV.

The V and J genes are TRBV6-5 and TRBJ1-1; no clear D gene. V was cut by 8 bases and J by 0 bases, with 13 bases left in between. This CDR3 is built from 14 residues. From germline, CDR1 is MNHEY and CDR2 SVGAGI. Here the CDR3 reads CASRLAVLNTEAFF. CDR3 nucleotide sequence: TGTGCCAGCCGCTTAGCAGTATTGAACACTGAAGCTTTCTTT.

The V gene is TRBV5-4, the J gene TRBJ1-2; D possibly corresponds to TRBD1 (6 bases). V lost 0 bases and J 4 bases, leaving 13 bases between the germline ends. CDR3 length: 15 amino acids. Germline CDR1 reads SGHNT; CDR2 reads YYREEE (reference sequence). The CDR3 bases are TGTGCCAGCAGCTTGGGAGGGGGTTGGAGCTATGGCTACACCTTC. Translation: CASSLGGGWSYGYTF.

This sequence joins TRBV5-6 and TRBJ2-7, with 12 bases matching TRBD2. Germline V gene sequence: CDR1 SGHDT, CDR2 YYEEEE. This CDR3 region has 16 residues. J was trimmed by 2 bases and V by 4 bases; bases with no gene match: 7. CDR3 sequence reads: CASSPRTSGKTYEQYV. The CDR3 DNA reads as TGTGCCAGCAGCCCCCGGACTAGCGGGAAAACCTACGAGCAGTACGTC.

V gene TRBV28 combines with J gene TRBJ2-1; 7 nucleotides line up with TRBD2. This CDR3 spans 17 amino acids. Germline V gene data show CDR1 as MDHEN and CDR2 as SYDVKM. V was clipped by 2 bases and J by 0 bases; unmatched bases: 7. CDR3 protein: CASSLGGGGGSYNEQFF. The CDR3 DNA is TGTGCCAGCAGTTTAGGGGGGGGAGGAGGCTCCTACAATGAGCAGTTCTTC.

In this sample, this clone turned up once. The CDR3 nucleotides read TGTGCCAGCAGTTTGGGACTAGCGGGAACTTTGGAGACCCAGTACTTC. Amino acid sequence: CASSLGLAGTLETQYF. V usage is TRBV27 and J usage is TRBJ2-5, with 13 bases identical to TRBD2. Looked up from germline, CDR1 is MNHEY and CDR2 is SMNVEV (reference sequence). CDR3 length: 16 amino acids. The V and J ends lost 3 bases and 5 bases, in that order; junction bases with no gene match: 6.

Written as DNA, the CDR3 is TGTGCCTGGAGTGTCCCAGGGGCCCGAAACACTGAAGCTTTCTTT. It specifies CAWSVPGARNTEAFF. The chain combines TRBV30 with TRBJ1-1; TRBD1 might be the D (6 bases). The CDR3 is 15 amino acids. The germline V gene has CDR1 GTSNPN and CDR2 SVGIG (reference sequence). V lost 0 bases and J lost 2, with 13 bases in between.

The chain uses TRBV7-2 and TRBJ2-3; 9 nucleotides agree with TRBD1. This CDR3 comprises 13 residues. V was pared by 8 bases and J by 4 bases, with 4 bases of the junction left unmatched. Germline assignment: CDR1 SGHTA and CDR2 FQGNSA. The CDR3: CASCRTGADTQYF. The DNA of the CDR3 is TGTGCCAGCTGTCGGACAGGGGCAGATACGCAGTATTTT.

The V call is TRBV11-2, the J call TRBJ2-1; D ambiguous. CDR3 size: 13 residues. Looked up from germline, CDR1 is SGHAT and CDR2 is FQNNGV. The V and J ends lost 0 bases and 6 bases respectively, with 6 bases between them. The CDR3, as DNA: TGTGCCAGCAGCTTAGAACTTTTCAATGAGCAGTTCTTC. Translation: CASSLELFNEQFF.